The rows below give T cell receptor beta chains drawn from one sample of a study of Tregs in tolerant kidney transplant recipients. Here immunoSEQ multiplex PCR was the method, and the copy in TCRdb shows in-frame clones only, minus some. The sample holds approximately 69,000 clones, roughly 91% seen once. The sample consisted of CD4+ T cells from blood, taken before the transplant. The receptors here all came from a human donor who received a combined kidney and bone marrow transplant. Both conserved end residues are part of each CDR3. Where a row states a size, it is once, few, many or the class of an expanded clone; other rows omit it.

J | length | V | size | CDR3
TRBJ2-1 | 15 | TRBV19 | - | CASRPTGAAYNEQFF
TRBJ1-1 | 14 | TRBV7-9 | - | CASSFEQENTEAFF
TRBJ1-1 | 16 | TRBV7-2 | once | CASSLGGLPAFTEAFF
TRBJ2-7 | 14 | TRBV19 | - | CASSLRDRGLEQYF
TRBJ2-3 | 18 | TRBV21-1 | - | CASNPLAGWRDFTDTQYF
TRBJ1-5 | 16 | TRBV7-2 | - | CASSLDGAGDNQPQHF
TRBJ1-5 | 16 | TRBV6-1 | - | CASSARYREFGQPQHF
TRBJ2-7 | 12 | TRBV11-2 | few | CASSFQGYEQYF
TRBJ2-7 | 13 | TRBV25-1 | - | CASTKPGSEEQYF
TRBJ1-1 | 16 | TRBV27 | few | CASSLSAAAENTEAFF
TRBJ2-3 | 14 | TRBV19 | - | CASTQRSSTDTQYF
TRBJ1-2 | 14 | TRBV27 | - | CASSLTGILGGYTF
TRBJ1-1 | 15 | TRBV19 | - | CASRDHGRANTEAFF
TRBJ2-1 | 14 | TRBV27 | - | CASSLRAGPNEQFF
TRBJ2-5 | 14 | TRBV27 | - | CASSTRRDQETQYF